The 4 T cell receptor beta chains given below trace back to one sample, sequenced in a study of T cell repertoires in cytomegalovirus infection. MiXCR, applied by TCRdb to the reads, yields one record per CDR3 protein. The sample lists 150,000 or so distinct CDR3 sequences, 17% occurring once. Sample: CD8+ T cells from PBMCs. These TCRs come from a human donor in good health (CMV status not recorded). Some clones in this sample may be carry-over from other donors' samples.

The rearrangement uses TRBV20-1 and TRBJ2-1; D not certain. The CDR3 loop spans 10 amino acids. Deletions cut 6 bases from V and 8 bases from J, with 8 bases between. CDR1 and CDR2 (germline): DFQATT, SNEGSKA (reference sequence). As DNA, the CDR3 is TGCAGTGCCTCCCGGTATGAGCAGTTCTTC. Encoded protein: CSASRYEQFF.

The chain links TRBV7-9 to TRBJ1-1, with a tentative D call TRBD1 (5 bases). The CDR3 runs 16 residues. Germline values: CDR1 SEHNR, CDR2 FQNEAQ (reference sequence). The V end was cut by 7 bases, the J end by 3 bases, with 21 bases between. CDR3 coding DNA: TGTGCCAGCACCGTGGGGGGGGGTAATCGGGACACTGAAGCTTTCTTT. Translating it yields CASTVGGGNRDTEAFF.

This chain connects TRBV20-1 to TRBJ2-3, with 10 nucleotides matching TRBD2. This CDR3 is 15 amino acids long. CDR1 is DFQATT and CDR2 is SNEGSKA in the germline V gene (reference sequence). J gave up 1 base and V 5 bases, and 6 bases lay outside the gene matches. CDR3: CSAVSGTSGTDTQYF. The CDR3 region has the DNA TGCAGTGCTGTCTCCGGGACTAGCGGCACAGATACGCAGTATTTT.

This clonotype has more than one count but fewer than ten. CDR3 DNA sequence: TGTGCCAGCAGTGGGATGACCACGGGACTCCTGAGCTCTGGAAACACCATATATTTT. Translating it yields CASSGMTTGLLSSGNTIYF. This sequence joins TRBV12-3 or TRBV12-4 and TRBJ1-3; weak D call: TRBD1 (5 bases). The V end was cut by 5 bases, the J end by 0 bases, with 23 bases between. This CDR3 comprises 19 residues.